Listed below are T cell receptor beta chains from one sample, sequenced in a study of shared clonotypes between healthy human individuals. Produced via immunoSEQ multiplex PCR; TCRdb's table is partial and in-frame only. The sample comprises fewer than 3 million clones, about 90% of which are singletons, and 0.37% rests with the top ten. Source material: naive CD4+ T cells from PBMCs. The receptors shown here come from a man aged 18 to 29 in good health. Some clones in this sample may be carry-over from other donors' samples. Both conserved end residues are part of each CDR3. The D gene is left open where the match is weak.

>TRBV28|TRBJ1-5|NA
CATLVGNQPQHF
>TRBV18|TRBJ2-1|NA
CASSPGVTPSGNEQFF
>TRBV4-3|TRBJ2-3|TRBD2
CASSQVASGSGLTDTQYF
>TRBV9|TRBJ2-5|NA
CASSLGQPQETQYF
>TRBV28|TRBJ1-4|NA
CASRPQTATNEKLFF
>TRBV12-5|TRBJ2-2|NA
CASGLTGTGELFF
>TRBV7-2|TRBJ2-1|NA
CASSLAVTSYNEQFF
>TRBV2|TRBJ2-7|NA
CASSVFQTFYEQYF
>TRBV5-1|TRBJ2-2|NA
CASSSDRGGTGELFF
>TRBV2|TRBJ2-3|NA
CASGWRGSTDTQYF
>TRBV11-2|TRBJ2-2|TRBD1
CASSEGQFTGELFF
>TRBV15|TRBJ2-6|NA
CATSRDVGGRGANVLTF
>TRBV18|TRBJ1-1|NA
CASSLSGTIEAFF
>TRBV15|TRBJ1-3|NA
CATSGARGNTIYF
>TRBV7-3|TRBJ2-2|TRBD1
CASSLHQGVTGELFF
>TRBV7-2|TRBJ2-7|NA
CASRGSPTLYEQYF
>TRBV6-1|TRBJ1-2|TRBD1
CASRKGTVHYGYTF
>TRBV7-3|TRBJ2-2|TRBD2
CASSPTPGLENTGELFF
>TRBV7-6|TRBJ1-2|NA
CASSSRMGGGYTF
>TRBV7-3|TRBJ2-3|TRBD1
CASSSRQGTDTQYF
>TRBV10-1|TRBJ2-1|TRBD2
CASSEYGRDSYNEQFF
>TRBV29-1|TRBJ2-1|TRBD2
CSVLGLADYNEQFF
>TRBV28|TRBJ2-2|NA
CASRRVGGELFF
>TRBV28|TRBJ1-3|TRBD1
CASSFGGQPYSGNTIYF
>TRBV7-9|TRBJ1-2|NA
CASSARGGPNYGYTF
>TRBV5-1|TRBJ2-1|NA
CASSLAGSSYNEQFF
>TRBV18|NA|TRBD2
CASSLGLVPTYEQYF
>TRBV11-2|TRBJ2-1|NA
CASTPSGAVSYNEQFF
>TRBV6-5|TRBJ2-2|NA
CASTSGSYTGELFF
>TRBV7-2|TRBJ1-3|NA
CASSRPLEGNTIYF
>TRBV28|TRBJ1-4|NA
CASSLSGGNGKKLFF
>TRBV5-1|TRBJ2-7|TRBD1
CASSLARDRAEQYF
>TRBV9|TRBJ2-1|NA
CASSREIGEQFF
>TRBV9|TRBJ2-1|NA
CASSVVGKVGEQFF
>TRBV7-8|TRBJ2-7|NA
CASSLGGLAATYEQYF
>TRBV28|TRBJ2-1|NA
CASSLRQYNEQFF
>TRBV19|TRBJ2-3|TRBD1
CASSLLGQGGTDTQYF
>TRBV30|TRBJ1-5|NA
CAWSVSNRQPQHF
>TRBV15|TRBJ1-1|NA
CATSRPVETLEAFF
>TRBV7-2|TRBJ2-7|TRBD2
CASSLGTSASEQYF
>TRBV2|TRBJ2-7|NA
CASSLSGEQYF
>TRBV28|TRBJ2-3|NA
CASCTSADTQYF
>TRBV7-2|TRBJ2-6|NA
CASSNKRANVLTF
>TRBV5-5|TRBJ2-7|NA
CASSPRRNYEQYF
>TRBV18|TRBJ2-5|NA
CASSNTGTTKETQYF
>TRBV5-1|TRBJ2-1|NA
CASSLQVRSNEQFF
>TRBV13|TRBJ2-3|TRBD2
CASSQGGGRIDTQYF
>TRBV30|TRBJ1-5|NA
CAWTGDGNQPQHF